This T cell receptor (beta chain) was recorded in a study of blood T cell repertoires in COVID-19. Study-wide background: From the United States, Italy and Spain came samples of acute and convalescent COVID-19. Sources were T cells, B-cell-depleted T cells, or PBMCs; the material itself was cDNA or gDNA.

The germline V gene encodes CDR1 MDHEN and CDR2 SYDVKM. This CDR3 region has 14 residues. The ends lost 1 base at V and 8 bases at J; junction bases unmatched: 4. Original data processing: Amplification from reference gene primers served as the basis for estimated nucleated cell counts. The data were produced by immunoSEQ multiplex PCR, yet TCRdb's version contains in-frame clones alone and is incomplete. V and J calls and clone size follow that table, whereas D and trimming were derived from the DNA. The sample includes around 79,000 clones, around 89% of them seen just once. The sequence derives from a man between 65 and 85 years old with active or convalescent COVID-19. The sequenced material came from peripheral blood. The chain employs TRBV28 and TRBJ1-3, with TRBD1 matching 8 bases. CDR3 in DNA: TGTGCCAGCAGTTTATTCAGGGGGCAATACACCATATATTTT. Protein sequence: CASSLFRGQYTIYF.